Below are 2 T cell receptor beta chains sequenced from a single sample in a study of blood T cell repertoires in COVID-19. The protocol was immunoSEQ multiplex PCR, while the TCRdb copy is restricted to in-frame clones and leaves out a portion. The data hold approximately 81,000 clones, with around 82% observed a single time. Input material: peripheral blood. The receptors shown here come from a human donor in a cohort sampled during active COVID-19.

The V and J genes are TRBV5-1 and TRBJ2-2; D not certain. The ends were cut back, 2 bases at V and 8 bases at J, with 19 bases in the middle. CDR1 and CDR2 from the germline V gene are SGHRS and YFSETQ. The CDR3 is 16 amino acids. The CDR3 sequence is CASSLEVGLLWGELFF. The CDR3 DNA is TGCGCCAGCAGCTTAGAGGTTGGCCTTCTCTGGGGGGAGCTGTTTTTT.

The genes are TRBV7-2 and TRBJ1-4; 9 bases map to TRBD1. J lost 8 bases, V lost 4 bases, and 5 bases had no gene match. The CDR3 is 14 residues long. The germline V gene encodes CDR1 SGHTA and CDR2 FQGNSA. The CDR3 loop reads CASSSTGGGEKLFF. The CDR3 DNA reads TGTGCCAGCAGCTCGACAGGGGGGGGAGAAAAACTGTTTTTT.